These 20 T cell receptor beta chains were sequenced from one sample in a study of Graves' ophthalmopathy and Graves' hyperthyroidism. Amplifying from RNA transcripts, the study obtained TCR beta CDR3 regions. The authors performed first-round RT-PCR with HTBI primers and then a second-round multiplex PCR. Each CDR3 protein gets one entry after TCRdb re-called the multiplex PCR reads with MiXCR. The repertoire holds around 600,000 distinct CDR3 sequences, with roughly 41% as singletons. Sequenced material: peripheral blood. The origin of the receptors is an adult man with Graves' ophthalmopathy.

This clonotype was seen at least ten times. The chain is built from TRBV7-8 and TRBJ1-1; the D is unclear. Germline CDR1 reads SGHVS; CDR2 reads FQNEAQ. This CDR3 region has 16 residues. CDR3 loop: CATKLLLGEINTEAFF. The DNA for the CDR3 is TGTGCGACCAAACTGCTCTTAGGAGAAATAAACACTGAAGCTTTCTTT.

The genes are TRBV14 and TRBJ2-7; no clear D gene. This CDR3 has 15 residues. V was pared by 2 bases and J by 2 bases, with 13 bases between. CDR1 and CDR2 from the germline V gene are SGHDN and FVKESK. DNA for the CDR3: TGTGCCAGCAGCCAACACCGGGTCCCTCCCTACGAGCAGTACTTC. Its protein product is CASSQHRVPPYEQYF.

This clonotype was recorded a few times. This sequence joins TRBV5-1 and TRBJ1-3, with no clear D. V was shortened by 0 bases and J by 0 bases, with 10 bases between the two germline ends. Germline lookup yields CDR1 SGHRS and CDR2 YFSETQ. This CDR3 has 16 residues. The CDR3 nucleotides are TGCGCCAGCAGCTTGGGCCAGCAATTCTCTGGAAACACCATATATTTT. This gives the protein CASSLGQQFSGNTIYF.

J is TRBJ1-1 and V is TRBV9, with a tentative D call TRBD1 (5 bases). V lost 4 bases and J lost 4, with 11 bases in between. CDR3 length: 13 amino acids. Per germline, CDR1 SGDLS and CDR2 YYNGEE. DNA for the CDR3: TGTGCCAGCAGCAACATGGGGGGCACTGAAGCTTTCTTT. This gives the protein CASSNMGGTEAFF.

This clonotype appeared many times. V and J are TRBV5-5 and TRBJ1-1; no reliable D call. The V and J ends lost 3 bases and 1 base respectively, with 13 bases between them. The germline gives CDR1 SGHKS, CDR2 YYEKEE (reference sequence). The CDR3 has 15 residues. The CDR3 DNA reads as TGTGCCAGCAGCTCCCAACCGGACCGGAACACTGAAGCTTTCTTT. Amino acids: CASSSQPDRNTEAFF.

The chain employs TRBV5-6 and TRBJ2-7, with TRBD1 identical over 9 bases. The V gene end was trimmed by 4 bases and the J gene end by 7 bases; junction bases not matched to a gene: 15. This CDR3 spans 16 amino acids. Per germline, CDR1 SGHDT and CDR2 YYEEEE. The CDR3 region is CASSPNAGTGLREQYF. The CDR3 DNA reads TGTGCCAGCAGCCCGAACGCCGGGACAGGGTTGAGGGAGCAGTACTTC. The entire variable domain, with the rest obtained from reference TRBV5-6 and TRBJ2-7, is as follows: DAGVTQSPTHLIKTRGQQVTLRCSPKSGHDTVSWYQQALGQGPQFIFQYYEEEERQRGNFPDRFSGHQFPNYSSELNVNALLLGDSALYLCASSPNAGTGLREQYFGPGTRLTVT.

The rearrangement uses TRBV29-1 and TRBJ2-7, with a possible D match to TRBD1 (5 bases). Trimming shortened V by 7 bases and J by 2 bases, and 12 bases separated the two germline ends. Per germline, CDR1 SQVTM and CDR2 ANQGSEA. The CDR3 spans 12 residues. CDR3 in DNA: TGCAGCGCACGAGACAGCGCCTACGAGCAGTACTTC. Translating it yields CSARDSAYEQYF.

This clonotype has more than one count but fewer than ten. The chain recombines TRBV10-3 with TRBJ1-3; 7 bases map to TRBD1. Germline CDR1 is ENHRY and CDR2 is SYGVKD. The CDR3 has 15 amino acids. V was pared by 10 bases and J by 0 bases, with 9 bases of the junction left unmatched. The CDR3 nucleotides are TGTGCCAGCAGCGGTGGGACAGCCTCTGGAAACACCATATATTTT. Amino acid sequence: CASSGGTASGNTIYF.

The chain carries TRBV18 and TRBJ2-3; no clear D. The CDR3 loop spans 15 amino acids. Germline CDR1 reads KGHSH; CDR2 reads LQKENI. Trimming stripped 1 base from V and 0 bases from J, with 8 bases between. The CDR3 loop is CASSPRGTSTDTQYF. CDR3 bases: TGTGCCAGCTCACCACGGGGTACTAGCACAGATACGCAGTATTTT.

CDR3 residues: CASRDGTGQDGYTF. The CDR3 DNA reads as TGTGCCAGCAGGGACGGCACCGGCCAAGATGGCTACACCTTC. The chain links TRBV25-1 to TRBJ1-2; D is unclear. The CDR3 has 14 amino acids. Trimming stripped 6 bases from V and 6 bases from J, with 17 bases between. Germline V gene sequence: CDR1 MGHDK, CDR2 SYGVNS.

The rearrangement links TRBV9 to TRBJ2-7; a weak D match, TRBD1 (6 bases). Germline loops: CDR1 SGDLS, CDR2 YYNGEE. Trimming removed 3 bases from V and 0 bases from J, with 13 bases in between. This CDR3 has 15 amino acids. This CDR3 is CASSASDRSSYEQYF. CDR3 DNA: TGTGCCAGCAGCGCCTCAGACAGGAGCTCCTACGAGCAGTACTTC.

This clonotype was observed many times. V usage is TRBV10-3 and J usage is TRBJ2-7; TRBD2 agrees at 9 bases. V lost 5 bases, J lost 2 bases, and 4 bases stayed unmatched. The CDR3 has 14 amino acids. Germline CDR1 and CDR2: ENHRY and SYGVKD. The CDR3 loop is CAISLAGVTYEQYF. The CDR3 DNA is TGTGCCATCAGTTTAGCGGGGGTAACCTACGAGCAGTACTTC.

The chain links TRBV7-9 to TRBJ1-1, with D tentatively TRBD1 (5 bases). This CDR3 has 13 residues. V gave up 8 bases and J gave up 6 bases, with 16 bases separating them. The germline CDR1 and CDR2 sequences are SEHNR and FQNEAQ (reference sequence). The DNA for the CDR3 is TGTGCCAGCGGGGGGAACAGGTCGGCTGAAGCTTTCTTT. It specifies CASGGNRSAEAFF. The full variable domain, its missing parts supplied by reference TRBV7-9 and TRBJ1-1, is DTGVSQNPRHKITKRGQNVTFRCDPISEHNRLYWYRQTLGQGPEFLTYFQNEAQLEKSRLLSDRFSAERPKGSFSTLEIQRTEQGDSAMYLCASGGNRSAEAFFGQGTRLTVV.

This clonotype was recorded at least ten times. Written as DNA, the CDR3 is TGTGCCACCAGCAGAGATTATGGGACATTGGAATATGGCTACACCTTC. It specifies CATSRDYGTLEYGYTF. The chain links TRBV15 to TRBJ1-2; D is perhaps TRBD1 (6 bases). With 0 bases removed from V and 5 bases from J, the gap between germline ends came to 16 bases. In germline, CDR1 is LNHNV, CDR2 YYDKDF (reference sequence). CDR3 size: 16 residues.

This clonotype occurred once. The chain links TRBV2 to TRBJ1-2; D not certain. V lost 6 bases and J lost 8, with 13 bases in between. The V gene's germline CDR1 is SNHLY and CDR2 FYNNEI. The CDR3 is made up of 12 amino acids. The CDR3 DNA reads TGTGCCAGCAGCGCCGGCCGGCAGGGCTACACCTTC. This translates into CASSAGRQGYTF. Full variable domain (rest looked up from reference TRBV2 and TRBJ1-2): EPEVTQTPSHQVTQMGQEVILRCVPISNHLYFYWYRQILGQKVEFLVSFYNNEISEKSEIFDDQFSVERPDGSNFTLKIRSTKLEDSAMYFCASSAGRQGYTFGSGTRLTVV.

This chain uses TRBV2 with TRBJ2-5; TRBD2 aligns across 10 bases. This CDR3 spans 13 amino acids. The ends lost 11 bases at V and 2 bases at J; junction bases unmatched: 5. Germline V gives CDR1 SNHLY, CDR2 FYNNEI. The CDR3 bases are TGTGCCGGTTCAGCGGGAGGGCAAGAGACCCAGTACTTC. It is translated as CAGSAGGQETQYF.

Worth noting for this clonotype: A read error may explain this, as a much larger clone is one base away. This chain uses TRBV5-6 with TRBJ1-4; D is ambiguous. The CDR3 spans 15 residues. Per the germline V gene, CDR1 is SGHDT and CDR2 is YYEEEE. CDR3 protein: CASSLPAGIGEKLVF. The CDR3 nucleotides read TGTGCCAGCAGCTTGCCGGCCGGGATTGGAGAAAAACTGGTTTTT.

Regarding this clonotype: A far larger clone lies a single base away; this is likely a read error. The genes are TRBV7-3 and TRBJ1-1; D is unclear. The CDR3 has 13 residues. CDR1 and CDR2 from the germline V gene are SGHTA and FQGTGA. The CDR3, as DNA: TGTGTCAGCAGCCAAGGCCGGGGAACTGAAGCTTTCTTT. Protein: CVSSQGRGTEAFF.

This chain connects TRBV19 to TRBJ1-5, with 9 bases aligning to TRBD1. Germline trimming cut 5 bases from V and 4 bases from J; bases unmatched to any gene: 6. Germline V gene sequence: CDR1 LNHDA, CDR2 SQIVND (reference sequence). The CDR3 has 15 amino acids. In nucleotides, the CDR3 is TGTGCCAGTAGTGGACAGGGGCTACTAAATCAGCCCCAGCATTTT. It codes for CASSGQGLLNQPQHF.

Points on this clonotype: A read error may be the cause here, since a much bigger clone is one base away. The chain recombines TRBV7-2 with TRBJ2-7; D may be TRBD1 or TRBD2 (5 bases each). Matching the DNA end better, TRBJ2-5 makes the J call doubtful. This CDR3 contains 13 residues. Germline assignment: CDR1 SGHTA and CDR2 FQGNSA. CDR3 region: CASSQPGSGTQYF. Written as DNA, the CDR3 is TGTGCCAGCAGCCAACCAGGGAGCGGGACCCAGTACTTC.